The 21 T cell receptor beta chains reported below all come from one sample, sequenced in a study of T-cell memory formation after mild COVID-19. TCRdb re-analysed the 5' RACE reads in MiXCR, keeping a single row per CDR3 protein. The sample includes more than 300,000 distinct CDR3 sequences, 13% to 15% of them seen just once. Input material: PBMCs or a T cell subset sorted from them (not recorded which). The receptors shown here come from a young man who had mild COVID-19 (a few samples of this study predate the infection). Cell type and time point are not known.

This clonotype has a handful of counts. V is TRBV7-3 and J is TRBJ2-2, with unresolved D. V was cut by 2 bases and J by 1 base, with 11 bases left in between. CDR1 is SGHTA, CDR2 FQGTGA, per germline. The CDR3 spans 16 residues. CDR3 amino acids: CASSLFAVKNTGELFF. The DNA for the CDR3 is TGTGCCAGCAGCTTATTCGCCGTTAAGAACACCGGGGAGCTGTTTTTT.

In its sample, this clonotype was seen a few times. The V call is TRBV11-2, the J call TRBJ2-2, with 8 nucleotides matching TRBD1. The CDR3 is made up of 16 amino acids. J was trimmed by 0 bases and V by 4 bases; bases with no gene match: 4. Looked up from germline, CDR1 is SGHAT and CDR2 is FQNNGV. The CDR3 sequence: CASSSLTGANTGELFF. DNA of the CDR3: TGTGCCAGCAGCTCCCTGACAGGGGCGAACACCGGGGAGCTGTTTTTT.

The chain has TRBV4-2 and TRBJ2-3; D gene ambiguous. V dropped 1 base and J dropped 0 bases, with 5 bases sitting between them. The V gene's germline CDR1 is LGHNA and CDR2 YNFKEQ. The CDR3 covers 14 residues. The CDR3 nucleotides are TGTGCCAGCAGCCAAGTCGGAAGCACAGATACGCAGTATTTT. Protein product: CASSQVGSTDTQYF.

V usage is TRBV7-2 and J usage is TRBJ1-5, with D tentatively TRBD1 (5 bases). V lost 7 bases to trimming and J lost 2 bases, with 12 bases between them. This CDR3 region has 14 residues. Germline lookup yields CDR1 SGHTA and CDR2 FQGNSA. The CDR3, as DNA: TGTGCCAGCACCCAGGGTTTCGGCAATCAGCCCCAGCATTTT. Translating it yields CASTQGFGNQPQHF.

The gene calls are TRBV7-2 and TRBJ1-3; D gene ambiguous. The CDR3 totals 16 residues. Trimming removed 2 bases from V and 0 bases from J, with 11 bases in between. Germline lookup yields CDR1 SGHTA and CDR2 FQGNSA. CDR3 coding DNA: TGTGCCAGCAGCTTACAGCTTAGTTTCTCTGGAAACACCATATATTTT. Its protein is CASSLQLSFSGNTIYF. Combining the CDR3 with reference TRBV7-2 and TRBJ1-3 gives the whole variable domain GAGVSQSPSNKVTEKGKDVELRCDPISGHTALYWYRQSLGQGLEFLIYFQGNSAPDKSGLPSDRFSAERTGGSVSTLTIQRTQQEDSAVYLCASSLQLSFSGNTIYFGEGSWLTVV.

This clonotype has only one observation. CDR3 DNA: TGCGCCAGCAGCCGGTCCTACAATGAGCAGTTCTTC. It translates to CASSRSYNEQFF. The chain uses TRBV5-1 and TRBJ2-1; D uncertain. The V and J ends lost 4 bases and 1 base respectively, with 3 bases between them. CDR1 is SGHRS and CDR2 is YFSETQ in the germline V gene. CDR3 length: 12 residues. Using reference TRBV5-1 and TRBJ2-1 for the parts outside the CDR3, the full variable domain is KAGVTQTPRYLIKTRGQQVTLSCSPISGHRSVSWYQQTPGQGLQFLFEYFSETQRNKGNFPGRFSGRQFSNSRSEMNVSTLELGDSALYLCASSRSYNEQFFGPGTRLTVL.

This rearrangement joins TRBV6-2 or TRBV6-3 to TRBJ2-4; 10 nucleotides line up with TRBD2. After removal of 5 bases from V and 8 bases from J, the junction contained 12 bases not matched to a gene. The CDR3 covers 16 residues. CDR1 and CDR2 (germline): MNHEY, SVGEGT. In nucleotides, the CDR3 is TGTGCCAGCAGTGGACTAGCGGTGGGGGCCTTGGACATTCAGTACTTC. Translated, it gives CASSGLAVGALDIQYF.

This clonotype was picked up a small number of times. The chain is built from TRBV5-1 and TRBJ1-2; D gene uncertain. V was clipped by 0 bases and J by 7 bases, with 16 bases between them. This CDR3 is built from 15 residues. CDR1 and CDR2 (germline): SGHRS, YFSETQ. CDR3 amino acids: CASSLVSALGGGYTF. The CDR3 nucleotides read TGCGCCAGCAGCTTGGTTTCGGCGCTGGGCGGTGGCTACACCTTC.

This sequence joins TRBV4-1 and TRBJ1-5, with 7 positions matching TRBD1. J gave up 5 bases and V 10 bases, and 11 bases lay outside the gene matches. Germline-derived CDR1 and CDR2 are MGHRA and YSYEKL. CDR3 length: 14 residues. CDR3 in amino acids: CATLNLTGHQPQHF. The CDR3 DNA follows: TGCGCCACCCTAAACCTGACAGGGCATCAGCCCCAGCATTTT.

This clonotype was recorded many times. The chain recombines TRBV7-9 with TRBJ2-3, with D perhaps TRBD2 (6 bases). V was trimmed by 5 bases and J by 5 bases, leaving 17 bases between them. Germline V CDR1 and CDR2: SEHNR, FQNEAQ (reference sequence). This CDR3 contains 15 residues. CDR3 bases: TGTGCCAGCAGCCCACGCGGGGCCAAGAAAGATACGCAGTATTTT. Its translation: CASSPRGAKKDTQYF.

This CDR3 reads CSAIGEKDLYEQYV. The CDR3 DNA is TGCAGTGCTATTGGAGAAAAGGACCTATACGAGCAGTACGTC. J is TRBJ2-7 and V is TRBV20-1, with D uncertain. The germline CDR1 and CDR2 sequences are DFQATT and SNEGSKA (reference sequence). There are 14 residues in the CDR3. V was cut by 4 bases and J by 4 bases, with 17 bases left in between.

This clonotype was found many times. The gene calls are TRBV5-1 and TRBJ2-4, with 9 bases fitting TRBD1. The CDR3 has 16 amino acids. Per the germline V gene, CDR1 is SGHRS and CDR2 is YFSETQ. Trimming at V came to 2 bases and at J to 6 bases, leaving 9 bases not matched to a gene. The CDR3, as DNA: TGCGCCAGCAGCTTTGGAGGTTCGGGACAGGGAAACATTCAGTACTTC. This gives the protein CASSFGGSGQGNIQYF.

The rearrangement uses TRBV6-5 and TRBJ2-7; D possibly corresponds to TRBD2 (5 bases). The CDR3 has 12 residues. Germline V gene lookup returns CDR1 MNHEY and CDR2 SVGAGI. With 8 bases removed from V and 1 base from J, the gap between germline ends came to 9 bases. Written as DNA, the CDR3 is TGTGCCAGCTGGACTGATTCCTACGAGCAGTACGTC. Translated: CASWTDSYEQYV.

The CDR3 here is CASSMDGGHGYTF. CDR3 sequence (DNA): TGTGCCAGCAGCATGGACGGGGGTCATGGCTACACCTTC. The rearrangement uses TRBV7-3 and TRBJ1-2; D possibly corresponds to TRBD1 (5 bases). This CDR3 spans 13 amino acids. In germline, CDR1 is SGHTA, CDR2 FQGTGA. Trimming shortened V by 5 bases and J by 6 bases, and 13 bases separated the two germline ends.

The sample holds a few counts of this clonotype. This chain connects TRBV2 to TRBJ2-5, with TRBD2 matching 9 bases. The CDR3 runs 16 residues. The germline V gene has CDR1 SNHLY and CDR2 FYNNEI. The trim removed 0 bases at V and 2 bases at J, leaving 4 bases unmatched. In DNA, the CDR3 is TGTGCCAGCAGTGAAGCCCCAGCGGGGGGACAAGAGACCCAGTACTTC. Translating gives CASSEAPAGGQETQYF. Filled out from reference TRBV2 and TRBJ2-5, the complete variable domain reads EPEVTQTPSHQVTQMGQEVILRCVPISNHLYFYWYRQILGQKVEFLVSFYNNEISEKSEIFDDQFSVERPDGSNFTLKIRSTKLEDSAMYFCASSEAPAGGQETQYFGPGTRLLVL.

This clonotype was seen more than once but under ten times. V usage is TRBV12-3 or TRBV12-4 and J usage is TRBJ2-1; TRBD1 matches 9 bases. CDR3 size: 14 residues. Losses at the gene ends were 5 bases for V and 7 bases for J; bases not matched to a gene: 6. The CDR3 protein is CASSLGQGINEQFF. The CDR3 coding sequence is TGTGCCAGCAGTCTAGGACAGGGGATTAATGAGCAGTTCTTC.

The CDR3, as DNA: TGTGCCAGCAGCCAAGATGCAGCGCTAAGCTCCTACAATGAGCAGTTCTTC. This translates into CASSQDAALSSYNEQFF. The chain recombines TRBV14 with TRBJ2-1; D ambiguous. Per germline, CDR1 SGHDN and CDR2 FVKESK. V shed 0 bases and J shed 0 bases, with 12 bases lying between them. The length of the CDR3 is 17 residues.

In this sample, this clonotype turned up a few times. The chain combines TRBV12-3 or TRBV12-4 with TRBJ1-5; 8 bases map to TRBD1. V lost 6 bases and J lost 6; bases outside the gene matches: 4. The CDR3 runs to 13 residues. The CDR3 loop reads CASSDRGRQPQHF. The CDR3 nucleotides read TGTGCCAGCAGCGACAGGGGCCGTCAGCCCCAGCATTTT.

This clonotype was observed once. The chain couples TRBV28 to TRBJ1-2; no clear D. CDR3 length equals 13 residues. Germline V gene data show CDR1 as MDHEN and CDR2 as SYDVKM. V gave up 10 bases and J gave up 3 bases, with 15 bases separating them. CDR3 residues: CATHTTGDYGYTF. The CDR3 bases are TGTGCCACCCATACCACGGGAGACTATGGCTACACCTTC.

The sample holds a few counts of this clonotype. The V gene is TRBV12-3 or TRBV12-4, the J gene TRBJ1-4; D remains ambiguous. The CDR3 has 12 amino acids. Between the trimmed V and J ends, which lost 3 bases and 8 bases, there was a span of 7 bases. This CDR3 is CASSLVTEKLFF. The CDR3 bases are TGTGCCAGCAGTTTGGTTACGGAAAAACTGTTTTTT.

The chain carries TRBV4-2 and TRBJ2-1; TRBD2 matches 12 bases. J lost 8 bases, V lost 1 base, and 6 bases had no gene match. CDR1 is LGHNA, CDR2 YNFKEQ, per germline. CDR3 length equals 16 residues. The CDR3 DNA reads as TGTGCCAGCAGCCAAGGGTCTAGCGGGGGGGCCGATGAGCAGTTCTTC. It encodes CASSQGSSGGADEQFF.